This is a list of T cell receptor beta chains from one sample in a study of monozygotic twins with inflammatory bowel disease. TCRdb reprocessed the 5' RACE reads and reports one entry per CDR3 protein, with no DNA. Its table records hundreds of thousands of distinct CDR3 sequences. The sequencing input was blood. The receptors shown here come from a human donor with ulcerative colitis or Crohn's disease, or a healthy co-twin of an affected twin (not recorded which). Each CDR3 is given with its conserved first and last residue. The order of the fields is V gene, J gene, CDR3 protein.

>TRBV5-1|TRBJ1-3
CASSFDGASRAGNTIYF
>TRBV18|TRBJ2-7
CASSPGGPTYEQYF
>TRBV7-2|TRBJ2-5
CASRSREGWSETQYF
>TRBV20-1|TRBJ2-5
CSASKNGEGPNQETQYF
>TRBV4-3|TRBJ1-2
CASSQGGVGYTF
>TRBV28|TRBJ2-7
CASSSPGTGGDEQYF
>TRBV18|TRBJ1-1
CASSPRQGFDTEAFF
>TRBV7-2|TRBJ2-7
CASSFGTTFSYEQYF
>TRBV7-2|TRBJ2-5
CASSLALHGGRTQYF
>TRBV5-1|TRBJ1-4
CASSGETRGSRKLFF
>TRBV7-3|TRBJ1-6
CASSRLYTGAGTPLHF
>TRBV5-4|TRBJ2-3
CASSFPGVSSTDTQYF
>TRBV28|TRBJ1-1
CASRDANTEAFF
>TRBV7-8|TRBJ2-7
CASSLALSGGKMYEQYF
>TRBV7-2|TRBJ2-7
CASSQEQLYEQYF
>TRBV6-5|TRBJ1-1
CASSYSGQGAVRSTEAFF
>TRBV7-2|TRBJ2-5
CASSRRNQETQYF
>TRBV7-2|TRBJ2-3
CASSIVLSYGDTQYF
>TRBV20-1|TRBJ2-1
CSASRPVEQFF
>TRBV4-2|TRBJ2-7
CASSHSAGGGYEQYF
>TRBV9|TRBJ2-5
CASSVGTSGPASQYF
>TRBV28|TRBJ2-3
CASSRGGATDTQYF
>TRBV7-2|TRBJ1-4
CASSLGQSTNEKLFF
>TRBV7-2|TRBJ2-7
CASSSTSGRAYEQYF
>TRBV7-2|TRBJ2-7
CASSPLFGEQYF
>TRBV6-1|TRBJ2-2
CASSAKVAGGTGELFF
>TRBV5-1|TRBJ1-2
CASSFDGQGMDGYTF
>TRBV18|TRBJ1-4
CASSRDGGNEKLFF
>TRBV15|TRBJ1-4
CATSRVLEEKLFF
>TRBV7-9|TRBJ2-1
CASSLFLVLANEQFF
>TRBV6-1|TRBJ1-5
CAGRTGEYSNQPQHF
>TRBV12-3/TRBV12-4|TRBJ2-4
CASSLGLGYIQYF
>TRBV6-1|TRBJ1-6
CASGTSSYNSPLHF
>TRBV20-1|TRBJ2-2
CSAHGGLKNTGELFF
>TRBV7-9|TRBJ2-7
CASSLVPREAYEQYF
>TRBV11-3|TRBJ2-7
CASSLETGFEQYF
>TRBV6-1|TRBJ1-2
CASRAPGTGYGYTF
>TRBV5-1|TRBJ2-3
CASSLAGDRTDTQYF
>TRBV4-2|TRBJ2-3
CASGTSGGTDTQYF
>TRBV29-1|TRBJ1-1
CSVEDPLPNTEAFF
>TRBV30|TRBJ2-1
CAWSPRTGSEQFF
>TRBV12-3/TRBV12-4|TRBJ2-1
CASSQELRRTGVYNEQFF
>TRBV24-1|TRBJ1-5
CATSANVQGTAQPQHF
>TRBV4-2|TRBJ1-5
CASSQEGQVPDQPQHF
>TRBV28|TRBJ2-4
CASVAGLIQYF
>TRBV6-2/TRBV6-3|TRBJ2-1
CASTSLDIYNEQFF
>TRBV5-4|TRBJ2-5
CASSLVWDRGRGGTQYF
>TRBV11-2|TRBJ2-1
CASRPWTHLQGARNEQFF
>TRBV7-2|TRBJ1-2
CASSPQGSGYTF
>TRBV12-3/TRBV12-4|TRBJ2-6
CATFGGYTGANVLTF